A single sample is the source of the 2 T cell receptor beta chains below, sequenced in a study of cytomegalovirus exposure and HLA in healthy donors. The PCR used 60 Vbeta and 13 Jbeta primers. Method: immunoSEQ multiplex PCR; TCRdb's copy keeps in-frame clones and lacks some. The data show roughly 170,000 clones, with around four fifths seen just once and 1.6% held by the top ten. Material for sequencing was PBMCs. Receptor source: a man aged 45-65 years in good health and CMV-seronegative.

CDR3 nucleotides: TGCGCCAGCAGCCAGAACCCACAGGGGTCCGGGGAGCTGTTTTTT. Amino acid sequence: CASSQNPQGSGELFF. This chain connects TRBV4-3 to TRBJ2-2; 7 nucleotides match TRBD1. The CDR3 runs 15 residues. Germline CDR1 is LGHNA and CDR2 is YSLEER. V dropped 3 bases and J dropped 6; count of bases not matched to a gene: 7.

The rearrangement uses TRBV28 and TRBJ2-5; D is possibly TRBD2 (6 bases). This CDR3 spans 14 amino acids. Germline V CDR1 and CDR2: MDHEN, SYDVKM. Between the trimmed V and J ends, which lost 7 bases and 0 bases, there was a span of 12 bases. The CDR3 bases are TGTGCCAGCACCCCTGGGGGGTACCAAGAGACCCAGTACTTC. It is translated as CASTPGGYQETQYF.